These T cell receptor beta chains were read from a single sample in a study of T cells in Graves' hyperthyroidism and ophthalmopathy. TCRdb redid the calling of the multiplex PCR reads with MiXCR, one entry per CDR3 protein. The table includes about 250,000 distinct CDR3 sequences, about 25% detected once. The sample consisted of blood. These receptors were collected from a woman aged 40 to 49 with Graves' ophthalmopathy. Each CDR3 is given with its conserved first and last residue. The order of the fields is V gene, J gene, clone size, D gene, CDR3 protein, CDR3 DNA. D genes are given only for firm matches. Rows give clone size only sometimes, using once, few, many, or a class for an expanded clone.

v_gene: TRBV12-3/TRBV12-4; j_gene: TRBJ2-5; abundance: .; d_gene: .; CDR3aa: CASGVRAETQYF; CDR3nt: TGTGCCAGCGGGGTACGAGCGGAGACCCAGTACTTC
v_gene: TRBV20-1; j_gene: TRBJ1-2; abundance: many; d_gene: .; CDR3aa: CSARGGWTTRF; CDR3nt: TGCAGTGCTAGAGGGGGGTGGACAACACGCTTC
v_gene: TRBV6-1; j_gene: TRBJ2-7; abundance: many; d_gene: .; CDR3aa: CASSKSLSFEQYF; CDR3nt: TGTGCCAGCAGTAAAAGTCTCTCGTTCGAGCAGTACTTC
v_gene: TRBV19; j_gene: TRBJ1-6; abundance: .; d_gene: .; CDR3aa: CASSGTENSHLHF; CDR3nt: TGTGCCAGTAGCGGGACGGAAAATTCACACCTCCACTTT
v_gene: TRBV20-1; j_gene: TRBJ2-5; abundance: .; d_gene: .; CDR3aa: CSARDQSRQETQYF; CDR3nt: TGCAGTGCTAGAGATCAGAGTCGCCAAGAGACCCAGTACTTC
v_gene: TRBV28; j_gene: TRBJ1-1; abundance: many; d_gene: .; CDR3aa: CASSFSAGGDTEAFF; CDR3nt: TGTGCCAGCAGTTTCTCCGCTGGGGGTGACACTGAAGCTTTCTTT
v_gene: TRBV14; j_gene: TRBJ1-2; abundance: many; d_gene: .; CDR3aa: CASSPHTNYGYTF; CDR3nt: TGTGCCAGCAGCCCCCATACTAACTATGGCTACACCTTC
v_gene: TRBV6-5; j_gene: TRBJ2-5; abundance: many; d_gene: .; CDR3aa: CASRPLSGGETQYF; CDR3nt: TGTGCCAGCAGACCCCTTAGTGGCGGAGAGACCCAGTACTTC
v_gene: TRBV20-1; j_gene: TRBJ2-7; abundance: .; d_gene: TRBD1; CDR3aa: CSARGQEGIYEQYF; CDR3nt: TGCAGTGCTAGGGGACAGGAGGGAATCTACGAGCAGTACTTC
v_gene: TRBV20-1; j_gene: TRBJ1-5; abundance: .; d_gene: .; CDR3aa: CSARDRGTGNQPQHF; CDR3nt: TGCAGTGCTAGAGATCGAGGCACGGGCAATCAGCCCCAGCATTTT
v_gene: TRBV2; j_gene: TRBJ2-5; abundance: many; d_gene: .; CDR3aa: CASSGRGLAGPPEGETQYF; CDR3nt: TGTGCCAGCAGTGGCAGGGGGCTAGCGGGCCCACCCGAGGGAGAGACCCAGTACTTC
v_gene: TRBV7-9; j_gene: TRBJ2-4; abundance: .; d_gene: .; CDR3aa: CASSLAFGPKNIQYF; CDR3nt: TGTGCCAGCAGCTTAGCTTTTGGGCCTAAAAACATTCAGTACTTC
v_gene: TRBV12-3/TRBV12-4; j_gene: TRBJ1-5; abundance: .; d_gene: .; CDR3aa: CASSLEGQRHQPQHF; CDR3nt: TGTGCCAGCAGTTTGGAAGGGCAGCGCCATCAGCCCCAGCATTTT
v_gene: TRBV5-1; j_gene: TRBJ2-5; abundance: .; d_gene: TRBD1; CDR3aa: CASSWSGTGGRETQYF; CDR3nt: TGCGCCAGCAGTTGGTCCGGGACAGGGGGCAGAGAGACCCAGTACTTC
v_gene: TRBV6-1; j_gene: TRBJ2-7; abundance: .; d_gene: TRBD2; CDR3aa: CASTGGLASYEQYF; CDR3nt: TGTGCCAGCACAGGGGGACTAGCCTCCTACGAGCAGTACTTC
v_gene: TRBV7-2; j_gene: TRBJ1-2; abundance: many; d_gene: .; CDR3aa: CASSLEVQLYNYGYTF; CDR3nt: TGTGCCAGCAGCTTAGAGGTACAGCTATATAACTATGGCTACACCTTC
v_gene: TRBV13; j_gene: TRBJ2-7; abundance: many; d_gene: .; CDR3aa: CASSLTTQGAEQYF; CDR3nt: TGTGCCAGCAGCTTAACCACACAAGGGGCCGAGCAGTACTTC
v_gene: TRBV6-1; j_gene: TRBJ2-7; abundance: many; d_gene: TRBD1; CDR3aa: CASSADRGGYEQYF; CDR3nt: TGTGCCAGCAGCGCCGACAGGGGGGGTTACGAGCAGTACTTC
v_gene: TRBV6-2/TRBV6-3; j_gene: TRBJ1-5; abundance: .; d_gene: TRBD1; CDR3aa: CASRWDSYSNQPQHF; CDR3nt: TGTGCCAGCAGATGGGACAGTTATAGCAATCAGCCCCAGCATTTT
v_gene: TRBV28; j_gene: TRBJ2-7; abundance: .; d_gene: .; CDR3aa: CASSVDLREQYF; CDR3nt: TGTGCCAGCAGTGTGGACCTCCGGGAGCAGTACTTC
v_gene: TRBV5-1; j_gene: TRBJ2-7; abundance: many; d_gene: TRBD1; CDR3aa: CASSSGTGGPNEQYF; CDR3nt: TGCGCCAGCAGCTCCGGGACAGGGGGCCCCAACGAGCAGTACTTC
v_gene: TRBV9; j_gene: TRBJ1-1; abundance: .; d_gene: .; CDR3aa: CASSYFDGTEAFF; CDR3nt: TGTGCCAGCAGCTACTTCGACGGTACTGAAGCTTTCTTT
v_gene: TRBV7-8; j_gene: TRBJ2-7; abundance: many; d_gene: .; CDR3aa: CASSLEVPYEQYF; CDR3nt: TGTGCCAGCAGCTTAGAGGTCCCCTACGAGCAGTACTTC
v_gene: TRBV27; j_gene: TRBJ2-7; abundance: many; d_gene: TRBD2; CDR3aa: CASSFVRTSGYEQYF; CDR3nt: TGTGCCAGCAGTTTTGTCAGGACTAGCGGCTACGAGCAGTACTTC
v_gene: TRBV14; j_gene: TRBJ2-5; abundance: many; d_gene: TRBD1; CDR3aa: CASSPTGIGETQYF; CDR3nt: TGTGCCAGCAGCCCGACAGGGATCGGAGAGACCCAGTACTTC
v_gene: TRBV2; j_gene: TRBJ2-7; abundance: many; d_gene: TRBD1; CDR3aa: CASSGQGYEQYF; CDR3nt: TGTGCCAGCAGTGGACAGGGTTACGAGCAGTACTTC
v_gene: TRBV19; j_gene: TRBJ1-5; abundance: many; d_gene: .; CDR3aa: CASAGRAEILQPQHF; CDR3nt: TGTGCCAGCGCCGGGAGGGCTGAAATACTTCAGCCCCAGCATTTT
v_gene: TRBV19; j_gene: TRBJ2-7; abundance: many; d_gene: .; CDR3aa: CASSIGARDYEQYF; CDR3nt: TGTGCCAGTAGTATCGGGGCCAGAGACTACGAGCAGTACTTC
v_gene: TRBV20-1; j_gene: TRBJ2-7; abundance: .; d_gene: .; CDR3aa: CSARRGDYEQYF; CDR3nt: TGCAGTGCTCGCAGGGGCGACTACGAGCAGTACTTC
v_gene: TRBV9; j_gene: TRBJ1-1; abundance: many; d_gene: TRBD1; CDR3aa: CASSVEVGQEAFF; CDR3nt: TGTGCCAGCAGCGTAGAAGTGGGACAGGAAGCTTTCTTT
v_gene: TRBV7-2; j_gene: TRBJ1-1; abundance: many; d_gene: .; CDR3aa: CASSLYRVMNTEAFF; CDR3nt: TGTGCCAGCAGCTTATACAGAGTAATGAACACTGAAGCTTTCTTT
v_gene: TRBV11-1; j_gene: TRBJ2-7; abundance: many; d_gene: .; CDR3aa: CASSPPGPGSFSYEQYF; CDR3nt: TGTGCCAGCAGCCCCCCGGGACCGGGTTCGTTCTCCTACGAGCAGTACTTC
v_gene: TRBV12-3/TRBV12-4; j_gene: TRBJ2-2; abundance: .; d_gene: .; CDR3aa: CASSITGLTGELFF; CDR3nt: TGTGCCAGCAGTATCACAGGGTTAACCGGGGAGCTGTTTTTT
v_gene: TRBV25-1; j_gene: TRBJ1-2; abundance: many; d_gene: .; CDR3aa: CASSGPGGHQPGGYTF; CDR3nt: TGTGCCAGCAGTGGCCCAGGAGGCCATCAACCAGGTGGCTACACCTTC
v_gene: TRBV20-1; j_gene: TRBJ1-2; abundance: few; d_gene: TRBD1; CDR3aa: CSALLTGTHYGYTF; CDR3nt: TGCAGTGCCCTCCTGACAGGGACCCACTATGGCTACACCTTC
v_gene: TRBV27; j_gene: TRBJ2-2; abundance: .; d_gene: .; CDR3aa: CASSAGKNTGELFF; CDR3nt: TGTGCCAGCAGTGCCGGGAAGAACACCGGGGAGCTGTTTTTT